The 9 T cell receptor beta chains reported below all come from one sample, sequenced in a study of graft-versus-host responses after intestinal transplantation. The data were produced by immunoSEQ multiplex PCR, yet TCRdb's version contains in-frame clones alone and is incomplete. The repertoire consists of some 14,000 clones, with roughly 30% occurring once and the leading ten covering around 5.4%. This specimen consisted of alloreactive CD4+ T cells from a mixed lymphocyte reaction culture, obtained before intestinal transplant. This sample's subset: CFSE-low proliferating T cells sorted from approximately 6-day pre-transplant mixed lymphocyte reaction (GvH or HvG direction). These receptors all come from a human patient who received an intestinal transplant.

V usage is TRBV9 and J usage is TRBJ2-1, with TRBD2 matching over 11 bases. V dropped 2 bases and J dropped 7; count of bases not matched to a gene: 8. The CDR3 extends over 16 amino acids. Germline V gives CDR1 SGDLS, CDR2 YYNGEE. CDR3 DNA sequence: TGTGCCAGCAGCGTTCGCCTAGCGGGAGGTTTAAATGAGCAGTTCTTC. The encoded protein is CASSVRLAGGLNEQFF.

This clone is deemed medium-sized (0.01 to 0.1%). The chain has TRBV2 and TRBJ2-1; 12 nucleotides agree with TRBD2. The V gene's germline CDR1 is SNHLY and CDR2 FYNNEI. J lost 2 bases, V lost 2 bases, and 1 base had no gene match. The CDR3 has 16 amino acids. The CDR3 region has the DNA TGTGCCAGCAGTGAACGACTAGCGGGGGCCTACAATGAGCAGTTCTTC. It encodes CASSERLAGAYNEQFF. Using reference TRBV2 and TRBJ2-1 for the parts outside the CDR3, the full variable domain is EPEVTQTPSHQVTQMGQEVILRCVPISNHLYFYWYRQILGQKVEFLVSFYNNEISEKSEIFDDQFSVERPDGSNFTLKIRSTKLEDSAMYFCASSERLAGAYNEQFFGPGTRLTVL.

The V gene is TRBV19, the J gene TRBJ2-3; D unclear. Deletions cut 3 bases from V and 0 bases from J, with 7 bases between. Germline V CDR1 and CDR2: LNHDA, SQIVND (reference sequence). The CDR3 runs to 14 residues. The CDR3 reads CASSIVGSTDTQYF. The CDR3, as DNA: TGTGCCAGTAGTATTGTCGGGAGCACAGATACGCAGTATTTT. The full variable domain, in which reference TRBV19 and TRBJ2-3 provide the parts outside the CDR3, is DGGITQSPKYLFRKEGQNVTLSCEQNLNHDAMYWYRQDPGQGLRLIYYSQIVNDFQKGDIAEGYSVSREKKESFPLTVTSAQKNPTAFYLCASSIVGSTDTQYFGPGTRLTVL.

This sequence joins TRBV28 and TRBJ2-5; TRBD2 might be the D (5 bases). The V end was cut by 2 bases, the J end by 2 bases, with 15 bases between. The CDR3 length is 16 residues. CDR1 is MDHEN, CDR2 SYDVKM, per germline. The CDR3 region is CASSLATTGIQETQYF. The CDR3 coding sequence is TGTGCCAGCAGTTTAGCAACAACCGGGATACAAGAGACCCAGTACTTC.

In its sample, this clone is medium-sized. The chain employs TRBV28 and TRBJ1-2, with 7 bases matching TRBD1. The CDR3 has 17 amino acids. Germline V lookup: CDR1 MDHEN, CDR2 SYDVKM. Germline trimming cut 4 bases from V and 5 bases from J; bases unmatched to any gene: 16. The CDR3 nucleotides read TGTGCCAGCAGTTCCCTATCCACCCCGGACAGGAGATATGGCTACACCTTC. This sequence encodes CASSSLSTPDRRYGYTF.

The rearrangement links TRBV2 to TRBJ1-5; D call uncertain. The CDR3 covers 14 residues. The germline V gene has CDR1 SNHLY and CDR2 FYNNEI. V shed 7 bases and J shed 2 bases, with 12 bases lying between them. CDR3 amino acids: CASKGYTRNQPQHF. DNA of the CDR3: TGTGCCAGCAAAGGGTATACTCGCAATCAGCCCCAGCATTTT.

The chain employs TRBV7-3 and TRBJ1-5, with D tentatively TRBD1 (6 bases). The germline CDR1 and CDR2 sequences are SGHTA and FQGTGA. There are 15 residues in the CDR3. Between the trimmed V and J ends, which lost 2 bases and 2 bases, there was a span of 10 bases. The CDR3: CASSLVQGGNQPQHF. CDR3 DNA: TGTGCCAGCAGCTTAGTACAGGGAGGCAATCAGCCCCAGCATTTT.

This chain uses TRBV6-1 with TRBJ1-5; the D is unclear. Trimming stripped 5 bases from V and 2 bases from J, with 13 bases between. Germline lookup yields CDR1 MNHNS and CDR2 SASEGT. CDR3 size: 15 residues. CDR3 coding DNA: TGTGCCAGCAGTCCTTTACCCCTGGGCAATCAGCCCCAGCATTTT. Its protein product is CASSPLPLGNQPQHF.

This clone was counted between two and nine times. The gene calls are TRBV7-6 and TRBJ2-5; D may be TRBD1 or TRBD2 (5 bases each). This CDR3 region has 14 residues. V lost 1 base and J lost 5, with 11 bases in between. Germline V gene lookup returns CDR1 SGHVS and CDR2 FNYEAQ. CDR3 sequence (DNA): TGTGCCAGCAGCTTAGGATCAGGGAGCGAGACCCAGTACTTC. Translated, it gives CASSLGSGSETQYF.